A single sample is the source of the 16 T cell receptor beta chains below, sequenced in a study of T cell responses to AZD1222 COVID-19 vaccine. Sequencing used immunoSEQ multiplex PCR; TCRdb keeps in-frame clones, though not all of them. The sample has some 130,000 clones; under 95% are singletons. Sequences were derived from peripheral blood, sampled on day 0 of AZD1222 vaccination. Receptors were obtained from an adult in good health.

The chain couples TRBV27 to TRBJ2-1; D call uncertain. The CDR3 has 12 residues. The V and J ends lost 0 bases and 9 bases respectively, with 6 bases between them. Germline CDR1 and CDR2: MNHEY and SMNVEV (reference sequence). CDR3 sequence: CASSLSGSEQFF. In DNA, the CDR3 is TGTGCCAGCAGTTTATCAGGAAGTGAGCAGTTCTTC.

This rearrangement joins TRBV6-5 to TRBJ1-4, with D unresolved. V lost 2 bases to trimming and J lost 8 bases, with 9 bases between them. Per germline, CDR1 MNHEY and CDR2 SVGAGI. This CDR3 comprises 13 residues. Here the CDR3 reads CASSYGVGEKLFF. CDR3 sequence (DNA): TGTGCCAGCAGTTACGGGGTTGGGGAAAAACTGTTTTTT.

The chain links TRBV19 to TRBJ1-1; tentative D call: TRBD1 (6 bases). CDR3 length: 14 residues. CDR1 and CDR2 (germline): LNHDA, SQIVND (reference sequence). V lost 7 bases to trimming and J lost 4 bases, with 16 bases between them. CDR3 DNA sequence: TGTGCCAGTATTTCAACAGGGAAGAGCACTGAAGCTTTCTTT. Its translation: CASISTGKSTEAFF.

The chain links TRBV12-3 or TRBV12-4 to TRBJ1-1; D is ambiguous. Trimming shortened V by 3 bases and J by 5 bases, and 10 bases separated the two germline ends. The CDR3 contains 13 residues. The CDR3 is CASSLGEETEAFF. The CDR3 DNA follows: TGTGCCAGCAGTTTGGGAGAAGAGACTGAAGCTTTCTTT.

This clone was recorded a few times. The chain combines TRBV18 with TRBJ1-1, with 8 bases aligning to TRBD1. There are 15 residues in the CDR3. CDR1 KGHSH and CDR2 LQKENI come from the germline V gene. J was trimmed by 5 bases and V by 2 bases; bases with no gene match: 7. CDR3 amino acids: CASSPENRGRTEAFF. The CDR3 region has the DNA TGTGCCAGCTCACCAGAGAACAGGGGGAGAACTGAAGCTTTCTTT.

The chain employs TRBV11-2 and TRBJ1-3, with TRBD1 as a possible D gene (6 bases). Germline V CDR1 and CDR2: SGHAT, FQNNGV. V was cut by 0 bases and J by 13 bases, with 10 bases left in between. This CDR3 region has 12 residues. DNA for the CDR3: TGTGCCAGCAGCTTAGACCAGGGGAGAATATATTTT. Translation gives CASSLDQGRIYF. The full variable domain, in which reference TRBV11-2 and TRBJ1-3 provide the parts outside the CDR3, is EAGVAQSPRYKIIEKRQSVAFWCNPISGHATLYWYQQILGQGPKLLIQFQNNGVVDDSQLPKDRFSAERLKGVDSTLKIQPAKLEDSAVYLCASSLDQGRIYFGEGSWLTVV.

The chain uses TRBV14 and TRBJ1-2, with D hard to call. The CDR3 is 14 amino acids. Trimming took 3 bases from V and 4 from J, leaving 12 bases between them. In germline, CDR1 is SGHDN, CDR2 FVKESK. In DNA form, the CDR3 reads TGTGCCAGCAGCCACCAAAAGGACTGCTATGGCTACACCTTC. Its translation: CASSHQKDCYGYTF.

The chain recombines TRBV4-3 with TRBJ1-1; 8 bases fit TRBD1. The V and J ends lost 0 bases and 7 bases, in that order; junction bases with no gene match: 1. Germline V gene lookup returns CDR1 LGHNA and CDR2 YSLEER. The CDR3 is 13 residues long. As DNA, the CDR3 is TGCGCCAGCAGCCAAGAACAGGGGGGTGAAGCTTTCTTT. Its translation: CASSQEQGGEAFF.

The chain carries TRBV25-1 and TRBJ2-1; TRBD2 matches at 7 bases. The germline gives CDR1 MGHDK, CDR2 SYGVNS. V was clipped by 5 bases and J by 6 bases; unmatched bases: 4. The CDR3 totals 13 residues. CDR3 protein: CASSPWGGNEQFF. As DNA, the CDR3 is TGTGCCAGCAGTCCGTGGGGGGGCAATGAGCAGTTCTTC.

J is TRBJ1-1 and V is TRBV11-3, with a tentative D call TRBD1 (5 bases). Germline V gives CDR1 SGHNT, CDR2 YENEEA. This CDR3 has 13 residues. Trimming left V 7 bases short and J 0 bases short, with 9 bases between. The CDR3: CASTGTMNTEAFF. The DNA of the CDR3 is TGTGCCAGCACCGGGACTATGAACACTGAAGCTTTCTTT.

V usage is TRBV6-5 and J usage is TRBJ2-2, with D possibly being TRBD2 (8 bases). Trimming removed 4 bases from V and 0 bases from J, with 12 bases in between. The CDR3 sequence is 16 residues long. Germline loops: CDR1 MNHEY, CDR2 SVGAGI. CDR3 nucleotide sequence: TGTGCCAGCAGTTTCGGGAGGGGGCCGAACACCGGGGAGCTGTTTTTT. Translating it yields CASSFGRGPNTGELFF.

The chain joins TRBV6-6 to TRBJ1-5; D perhaps matches TRBD1 (5 bases). The CDR3 has 14 residues. Germline V gene lookup returns CDR1 MNHNY and CDR2 SVGAGI (reference sequence). The V end lost 2 bases, the J end lost 5 bases, and 10 bases lay between the germline ends. CDR3 loop: CASSYGAGYQPQHF. The CDR3 nucleotides read TGTGCCAGCAGTTACGGGGCGGGTTATCAGCCCCAGCATTTT.

The chain combines TRBV7-9 with TRBJ2-7, with 7 bases matching TRBD1. This CDR3 has 11 residues. Per the germline V gene, CDR1 is SEHNR and CDR2 is FQNEAQ (reference sequence). The V segment lost 5 bases and the J segment 12 bases; nucleotides outside the gene matches: 7. The CDR3: CASSVTGPLYF. CDR3 sequence (DNA): TGTGCCAGCAGCGTGACAGGGCCGCTGTACTTC.

Note on this clone: The conserved closing phenylalanine or tryptophan is absent in this CDR3, likely reflecting a read error. It is unclear where the CDR3 begins or ends on the DNA, so no DNA is shown, and the CDR3 is as TCRdb lists it. V and J are TRBV28 and TRBJ1-6. Germline lookup yields CDR1 MDHEN and CDR2 SYDVKM. Including both end residues, the CDR3 is 9 amino acids long. The CDR3 is CAKAPFSSS.

The chain combines TRBV4-2 with TRBJ2-5, with no clear D. Germline CDR1 is LGHNA and CDR2 is YNFKEQ. Trimming removed 6 bases from V and 7 bases from J, with 24 bases in between. This CDR3 contains 16 residues. This CDR3 is CASRHTEGSQPTTQYF. In DNA, the CDR3 is TGTGCCAGCAGACACACCGAAGGATCCCAGCCGACGACCCAGTACTTC.

This chain joins TRBV28 and TRBJ2-5; D is uncertain. The CDR3 has 11 residues. Trimming shortened V by 4 bases and J by 7 bases, and 7 bases separated the two germline ends. CDR1 is MDHEN and CDR2 is SYDVKM in the germline V gene. The CDR3 DNA reads as TGTGCCAGCAGTTCCTTCGGGACCCAGTACTTC. Its protein product is CASSSFGTQYF.